The rows below give T cell receptor beta chains drawn from one sample of a study of CXCR3-negative and CXCR3-positive naive CD8 T cells. TCRdb reworked the 5' RACE reads into one entry per CDR3 protein, no DNA. Its table records tens of thousands of distinct CDR3 sequences. Sequenced sample: naive CXCR3+ CD8+ T cells from blood. Receptors were obtained from a human donor in good health. Some clones in this sample may be carry-over from other donors' samples. Each CDR3 is given with its conserved first and last residue. Clone size is not always given. Where it is, it says once, few, many or a class for expanded clones.

v_call	clone_size	j_call	cdr3_aa
TRBV13	-	TRBJ1-1	CASSSGTVNTEAFF
TRBV5-5	-	TRBJ2-1	CASSLTDNHYNEQFF
TRBV12-5	-	TRBJ2-5	CASGSRDRGGETQYF
TRBV7-2	-	TRBJ2-1	CASSWASGGANEQFF
TRBV5-6	-	TRBJ2-7	CASSFGGDYSYEQYF
TRBV7-2	-	TRBJ2-7	CASSDMDLSEQYF
TRBV4-3	-	TRBJ1-1	CASSQIRDTPLNTEAFF
TRBV7-2	-	TRBJ1-1	CASSLLPGTRTEAFF
TRBV19	-	TRBJ2-5	CASSNRGVSQETQYF
TRBV7-3	-	TRBJ2-1	CASSLRHRNPAGEYNEQFF
TRBV11-2	medium-sized	TRBJ2-2	CASSLDSGELFF
TRBV3-1	-	TRBJ2-1	CASSLPSGAYNEQFF
TRBV20-1	-	TRBJ2-1	CSARGTSGYNEQFF
TRBV11-2	-	TRBJ2-3	CASSLELGRGVKDTQYF
TRBV12-3/TRBV12-4	-	TRBJ1-1	CASSLGPLYTEAFF
TRBV6-6	-	TRBJ2-4	CASSYSVDRSVENIQYF
TRBV2	-	TRBJ1-1	CASSDMGTGSQAFF
TRBV3-1	-	TRBJ2-7	CASSQDWGSYEQYF
TRBV12-3/TRBV12-4	-	TRBJ1-3	CASNNGQGHNTIYF
TRBV29-1	-	TRBJ2-5	CSGVPVMVQETQYF
TRBV14	-	TRBJ2-1	CASSQESENTRIGEQFF
TRBV7-9	-	TRBJ2-7	CASSLGLHDEQYF
TRBV23-1	-	TRBJ2-3	CASSQSLGAPSGTDTQYF
TRBV2	-	TRBJ1-2	CASTGGYGYTF
TRBV6-2/TRBV6-3	-	TRBJ2-7	CASSSPLQGANEQYF
TRBV6-5	-	TRBJ1-1	CASTTGTGGMNTEAFF